This T cell receptor beta chain was captured in a study of T cell changes during pregnancy in multiple sclerosis. Germline V gene lookup returns CDR1 GTSNPN and CDR2 SVGIG (reference sequence). The CDR3 has 15 residues. Trimming removed 2 bases at V and 5 bases at J, with 16 bases between. Libraries were prepared by immunoSEQ multiplex PCR; TCRdb keeps only in-frame clonotypes and omits some of them. The sample holds some 100,000 clones; 85% to 95% are singletons and the top ten take around 1.2%. The J gene is TRBJ1-5, the V gene TRBV30, with D perhaps matching TRBD1 (6 bases). The origin of this receptor is a female donor with multiple sclerosis, enrolled in a pregnancy study. The sequencing here drew on peripheral blood, taken in the second trimester of pregnancy. The CDR3 protein is CAWSFTGKRDQPQHF. The DNA for the CDR3 is TGTGCCTGGAGTTTTACAGGGAAGAGGGATCAGCCCCAGCATTTT.